This T cell receptor (beta chain) appears in the sequencing data of a study of blood T cell repertoires in COVID-19 (TCRdb year 2020). A note on the overall study: Samples covering the acute and convalescent phases of COVID-19 were provided by collaborators in the United States, Italy and Spain. The prospective study material was composed of cDNA or gDNA derived from T cells, B-cell-depleted T cells, or PBMCs. The dataset comprised deeply sampled blood TCRbeta repertoires from subjects exposed to, actively infected with, or recovered from COVID-19. The repertoires were released in a freely available public database meant as a resource for research on the immune response to SARS-CoV-2. Samples came from the ongoing ImmuneRACE study (first 160 participants) plus 1,254 subjects from 6 global collaborators. Nearly every sample came with metadata listing a de-identified subject ID, COVID-19 status, age in years and sex. HLA class I and class II types, where available, came from metadata supplied by the sample provider rather than from assay-based typing. What the research found in general, with its limitations: Clinical and demographic metadata were provided uncurated, with the amount varying by source and participant.

TCRbeta CDR3 regions were amplified from genomic DNA using the immunoSEQ Assay, a bias-controlled multiplex PCR. Processing in the source paper ran as follows. The number of nucleated cells in each sample was estimated by amplification of reference gene primers within the assay. To quantify the absolute abundance of each unique TCRbeta CDR3 rearrangement, sequence reads were collapsed and filtered. For each sample, productive Simpson clonality was calculated by taking the square root of Simpson's diversity index across productive rearrangements. TCRdb's version of the immuneACCESS table is confined to in-frame rearrangements and falls short of the full clone set. An unresolved V gene accounts for under half of the shortfall where checked; the remainder is of unknown origin. From that table come the V and J calls and clone size; the DNA was used to work out D and trimming. The sample contains tens of thousands of clones, 80% to 95% of them found a single time. The ten largest account for 0.8% to 1.3% of the sample.

Each collaborating institution followed its own protocols to collect whole blood in K2EDTA tubes. For TCRbeta analysis, collaborator samples were shipped as frozen whole blood, as isolated PBMCs, or as DNA extracted from either sample type. On this clone: Its antigen has not been determined. The record has no base qualities; no much larger clone is one base away.

The CDR3 numbers 15 residues from cysteine through phenylalanine. Just CDR3 DNA is preserved here, 45 bases in frame from base 1. From V the trimming removes 1 base and from J it removes 6 bases, while the gene matches leave 8 bases of the junction unaccounted for. CDR1 and CDR2 are drawn from the germline V gene: SQVTM, ANQGSEA. This TCR was sampled from a woman aged 45-65 years in a cohort sampled during active COVID-19. Sequencing input: peripheral blood. Recombination connected TRBV29-1 to TRBJ2-3, with 9 central nucleotides matching TRBD1. The CDR3: CSVEVTGGPKDTQYF. The DNA sequence follows: TGCAGCGTTGAAGTTACAGGGGGCCCCAAGGATACGCAGTATTTT.